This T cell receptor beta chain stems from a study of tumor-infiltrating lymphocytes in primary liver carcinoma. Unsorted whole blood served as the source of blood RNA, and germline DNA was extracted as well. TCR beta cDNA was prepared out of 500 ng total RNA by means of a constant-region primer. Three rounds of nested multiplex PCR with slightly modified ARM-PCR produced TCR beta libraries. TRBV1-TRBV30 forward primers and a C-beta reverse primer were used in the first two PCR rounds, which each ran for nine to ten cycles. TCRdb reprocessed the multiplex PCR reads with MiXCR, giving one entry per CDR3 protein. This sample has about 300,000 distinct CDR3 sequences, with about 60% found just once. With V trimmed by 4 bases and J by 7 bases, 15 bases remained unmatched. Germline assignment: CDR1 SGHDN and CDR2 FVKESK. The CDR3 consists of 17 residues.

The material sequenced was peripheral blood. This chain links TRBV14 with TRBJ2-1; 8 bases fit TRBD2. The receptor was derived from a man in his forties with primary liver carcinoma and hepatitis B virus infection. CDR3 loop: CASSPTSERAGGNEQFF. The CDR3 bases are TGTGCCAGCAGCCCGACTAGCGAGAGGGCCGGTGGGAATGAGCAGTTCTTC.